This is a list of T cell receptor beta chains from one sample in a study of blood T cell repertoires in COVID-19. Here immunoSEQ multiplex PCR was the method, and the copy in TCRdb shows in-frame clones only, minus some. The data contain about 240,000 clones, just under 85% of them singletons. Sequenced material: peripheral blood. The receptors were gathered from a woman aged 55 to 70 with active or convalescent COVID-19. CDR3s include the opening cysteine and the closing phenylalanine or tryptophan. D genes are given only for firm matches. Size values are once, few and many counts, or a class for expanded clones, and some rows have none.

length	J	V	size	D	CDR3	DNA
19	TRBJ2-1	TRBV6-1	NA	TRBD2	CASSEPRVTSGSSYNEQFF	TGTGCCAGCAGTGAACCTCGGGTGACTAGCGGATCATCCTACAATGAGCAGTTCTTC
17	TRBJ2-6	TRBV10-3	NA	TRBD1	CAIMPGQGKSGANVLTF	TGTGCCATCATGCCGGGACAGGGTAAATCTGGGGCCAACGTCCTGACTTTC
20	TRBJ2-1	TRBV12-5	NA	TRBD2	CASGLAPGLALLWRENEQFF	TGTGCTAGTGGTTTGGCGCCGGGACTAGCGCTCTTGTGGCGGGAGAATGAGCAGTTCTTC
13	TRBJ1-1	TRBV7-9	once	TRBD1	CASSPTGGTEAFF	TGTGCCAGCAGCCCGACAGGGGGCACTGAAGCTTTCTTT
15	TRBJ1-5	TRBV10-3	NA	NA	CAISEGRNSNQPQHF	TGTGCCATCAGTGAGGGGAGGAATAGCAATCAGCCCCAGCATTTT
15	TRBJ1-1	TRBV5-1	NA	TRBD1	CASSLGRTGATEAFF	TGCGCCAGCAGCTTGGGCCGGACAGGGGCCACTGAAGCTTTCTTT
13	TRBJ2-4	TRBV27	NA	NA	CASSFQGQNIQYF	TGTGCCAGCAGTTTTCAGGGCCAAAACATTCAGTACTTC
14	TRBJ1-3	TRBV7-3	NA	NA	CASSLGSPGNTIYF	TGTGCCAGCAGCTTAGGCTCACCTGGAAACACCATATATTTT
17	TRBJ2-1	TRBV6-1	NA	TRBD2	CASSEGLAGGLMNEQFF	TGTGCCAGCAGTGAAGGGCTAGCGGGGGGGCTGATGAATGAGCAGTTCTTC
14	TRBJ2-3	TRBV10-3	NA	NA	CAISAKGVTDTQYF	TGTGCCATCAGCGCTAAAGGGGTCACAGATACGCAGTATTTT
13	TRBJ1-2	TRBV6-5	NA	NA	CASSHQGSYGYTF	TGTGCCAGCAGTCACCAGGGGAGCTATGGCTACACCTTC
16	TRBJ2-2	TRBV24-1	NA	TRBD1	CATSDSGTGSTGELFF	TGTGCCACCAGTGATTCCGGGACAGGGAGCACCGGGGAGCTGTTTTTT
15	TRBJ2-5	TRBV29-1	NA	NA	CSVDAYAGAQETQYF	TGCAGCGTTGATGCCTACGCAGGGGCTCAAGAGACCCAGTACTTC
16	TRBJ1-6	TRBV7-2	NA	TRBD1	CASSPATGSYNSPLHF	TGTGCCAGCAGCCCTGCGACAGGGAGCTATAATTCACCCCTCCACTTT
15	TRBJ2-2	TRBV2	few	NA	CASSNPSWYTGELFF	TGTGCCAGCAGCAACCCGAGCTGGTACACCGGGGAGCTGTTTTTT
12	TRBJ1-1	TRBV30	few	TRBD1	CARGTGGTEAFF	TGTGCCCGAGGGACAGGAGGGACTGAAGCTTTCTTT
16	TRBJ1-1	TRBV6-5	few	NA	CASSYHGGVWDTEAFF	TGTGCCAGCAGTTACCACGGGGGAGTGTGGGACACTGAAGCTTTCTTT
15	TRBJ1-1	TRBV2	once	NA	CASTVGQPLNTEAFF	TGTGCCAGCACTGTGGGACAACCTCTGAACACTGAAGCTTTCTTT
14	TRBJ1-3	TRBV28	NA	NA	CASSPGGSGNTIYF	TGTGCCAGCAGCCCTGGCGGATCTGGAAACACCATATATTTT
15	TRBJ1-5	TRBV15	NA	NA	CATSRDKNRDQPQHF	TGTGCCACCAGCAGAGATAAAAACCGGGATCAGCCCCAGCATTTT
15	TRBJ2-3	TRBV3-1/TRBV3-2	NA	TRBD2	CASSLIAGEADTQYF	TGTGCCAGCAGCCTGATAGCGGGAGAGGCAGATACGCAGTATTTT
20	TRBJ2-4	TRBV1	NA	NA	CTSSQDWEKREILAKNIQYF	TGCACCAGCAGCCAAGATTGGGAAAAGCGGGAGATACTAGCCAAAAACATTCAGTACTTC
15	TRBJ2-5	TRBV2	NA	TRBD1	CASSERTGNVVAQYF	TGTGCCAGCAGCGAGAGGACAGGGAATGTTGTGGCCCAGTACTTC
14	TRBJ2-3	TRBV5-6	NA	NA	CASRTKMGADTQYF	TGTGCCAGCAGGACTAAAATGGGCGCAGATACGCAGTATTTT
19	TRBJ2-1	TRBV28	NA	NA	CASRSTGTGVLAGANEQFF	TGTGCCAGCAGATCCACCGGGACAGGGGTTCTAGCGGGGGCCAATGAGCAGTTCTTC
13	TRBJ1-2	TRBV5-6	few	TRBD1	CASSQGVNYGYTF	TGTGCCAGCAGTCAGGGGGTTAACTATGGCTACACCTTC
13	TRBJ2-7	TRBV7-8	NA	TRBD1	CASSPTGGYEQYF	TGTGCCAGCAGCCCTACAGGGGGCTACGAGCAGTACTTC
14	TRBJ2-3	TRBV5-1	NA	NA	CASSLVLDADTQYF	TGCGCCAGCAGCTTGGTCCTAGACGCAGATACGCAGTATTTT
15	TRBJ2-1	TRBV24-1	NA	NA	CATRPQQGSLNEQFF	TGTGCCACCAGGCCGCAACAGGGTTCCCTTAATGAGCAGTTCTTC
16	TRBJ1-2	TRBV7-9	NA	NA	CASSLPGEQGNYGYTF	TGTGCCAGCAGCCTGCCGGGCGAACAGGGAAACTATGGCTACACCTTC
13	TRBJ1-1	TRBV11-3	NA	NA	CASSLGVNTEAFF	TGTGCCAGCAGCTTAGGCGTTAACACTGAAGCTTTCTTT
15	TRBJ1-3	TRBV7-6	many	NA	CASSDPRRSGNTIYF	TGTGCCAGCAGCGATCCCAGGCGCTCTGGAAACACCATATATTTT
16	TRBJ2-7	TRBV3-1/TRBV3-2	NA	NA	CASSQDAAADHYEQYF	TGTGCCAGCAGCCAAGACGCCGCGGCCGACCACTACGAGCAGTACTTC
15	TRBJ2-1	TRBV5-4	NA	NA	CASSSSGGSYNEQFF	TGTGCCAGCAGCTCCTCCGGGGGATCCTACAATGAGCAGTTCTTC
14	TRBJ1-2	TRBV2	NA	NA	CASSEPSGDYGYTF	TGTGCCAGCAGTGAACCTTCAGGGGACTATGGCTACACCTTC
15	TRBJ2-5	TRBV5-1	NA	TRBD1	CASSGETGPQETQYF	TGCGCCAGCAGCGGGGAGACAGGGCCCCAAGAGACCCAGTACTTC
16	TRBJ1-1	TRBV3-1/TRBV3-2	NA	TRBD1	CASSRIWQGASGEAFF	TGTGCCAGCAGCCGCATCTGGCAGGGGGCGTCAGGGGAAGCTTTCTTT
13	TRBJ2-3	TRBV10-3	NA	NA	CAISDGSTDTQYF	TGTGCCATCAGTGACGGTAGCACAGATACGCAGTATTTT
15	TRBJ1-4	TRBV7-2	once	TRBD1	CASSQRDRGSEKLFF	TGTGCCAGCAGCCAGCGGGACAGGGGGTCTGAAAAACTGTTTTTT
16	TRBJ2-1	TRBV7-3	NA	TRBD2	CASAEGLLHSYNEQFF	TGTGCCAGCGCCGAGGGACTACTTCACTCCTACAATGAGCAGTTCTTC
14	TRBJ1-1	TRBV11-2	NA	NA	CASSTRVGNTEAFF	TGTGCCAGCAGTACTCGGGTGGGGAACACTGAAGCTTTCTTT
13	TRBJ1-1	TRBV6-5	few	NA	CASSPGGVPEAFF	TGTGCCAGCAGTCCCGGGGGAGTACCTGAAGCTTTCTTT
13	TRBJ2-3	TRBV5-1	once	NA	CASSLGDTDTQYF	TGCGCCAGCAGCTTGGGCGACACAGATACGCAGTATTTT
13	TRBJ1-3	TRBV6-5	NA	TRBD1	CASNRGKGNTIYF	TGTGCCAGCAACAGGGGGAAAGGAAACACCATATATTTT
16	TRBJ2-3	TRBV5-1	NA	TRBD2	CASSFRTSGRTDTQYF	TGCGCCAGCAGCTTCCGGACTAGCGGGAGAACAGATACGCAGTATTTT
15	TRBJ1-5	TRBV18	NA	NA	CASSPLRASNQPQHF	TGTGCCAGCTCACCACTCAGGGCAAGCAATCAGCCCCAGCATTTT
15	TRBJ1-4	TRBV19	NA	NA	CASSMQGATNEKLFF	TGTGCCAGTAGTATGCAGGGTGCAACTAATGAAAAACTGTTTTTT